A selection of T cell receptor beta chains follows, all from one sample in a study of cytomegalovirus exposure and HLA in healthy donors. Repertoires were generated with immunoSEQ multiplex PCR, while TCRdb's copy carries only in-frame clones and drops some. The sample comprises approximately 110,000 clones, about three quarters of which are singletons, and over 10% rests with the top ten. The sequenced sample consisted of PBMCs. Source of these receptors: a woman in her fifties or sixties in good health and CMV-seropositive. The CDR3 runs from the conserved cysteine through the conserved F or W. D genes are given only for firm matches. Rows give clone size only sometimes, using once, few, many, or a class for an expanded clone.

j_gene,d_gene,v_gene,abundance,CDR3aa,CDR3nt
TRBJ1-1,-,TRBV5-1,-,CASSLAGGRHTEAFF,TGCGCCAGCAGCTTGGCCGGAGGAAGGCACACTGAAGCTTTCTTT
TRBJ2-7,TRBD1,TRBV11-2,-,CASSYIAQGQGSYEQYF,TGTGCCAGCAGCTACATCGCCCAGGGACAGGGATCCTACGAGCAGTACTTC
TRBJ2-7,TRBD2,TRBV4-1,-,CASSQGLAGTYEQYF,TGCGCCAGCAGCCAAGGACTAGCGGGGACCTACGAGCAGTACTTC
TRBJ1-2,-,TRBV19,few,CASMGSRGGENYGYTF,TGTGCCAGTATGGGGTCTCGAGGCGGGGAGAACTATGGCTACACCTTC
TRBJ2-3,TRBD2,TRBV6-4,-,CASSIVTGGPLNTQYF,TGTGCCAGCAGTATAGTAACGGGAGGGCCCTTGAATACGCAGTATTTT
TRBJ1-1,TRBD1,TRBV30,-,CAWSRRQGRGAFF,TGTGCCTGGAGTCGCCGACAGGGGAGAGGAGCTTTCTTT
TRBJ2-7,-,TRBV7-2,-,CASSKIQGSNEQYF,TGTGCCAGCAGCAAAATCCAGGGGAGCAACGAGCAGTACTTC
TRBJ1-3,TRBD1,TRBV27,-,CASRHRGGNTIYF,TGTGCCAGCCGTCACAGGGGCGGAAACACCATATATTTT
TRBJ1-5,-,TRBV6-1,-,CASSAQGSNQPQHF,TGTGCCAGCAGTGCGCAGGGTAGCAATCAGCCCCAGCATTTT
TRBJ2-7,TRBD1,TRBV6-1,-,CASSVSHPLGTGGYEQYF,TGTGCCAGCAGTGTTTCTCATCCACTCGGGACAGGAGGCTACGAGCAGTACTTC
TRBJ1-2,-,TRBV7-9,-,CASSNPGKLGNYGYTF,TGTGCCAGCAGCAACCCCGGGAAATTAGGGAACTATGGCTACACCTTC
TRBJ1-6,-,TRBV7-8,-,CASSLGQGWDSPLHF,TGTGCCAGCAGCTTAGGCCAGGGTTGGGATTCACCCCTCCACTTT
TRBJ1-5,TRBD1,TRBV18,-,CASSPTTGDQPQHF,TGTGCCAGCTCACCTACGACAGGGGATCAGCCCCAGCATTTT
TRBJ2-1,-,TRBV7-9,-,CASSYVPEGLDEQFF,TGTGCCAGCAGCTACGTGCCGGAGGGCCTTGATGAGCAGTTCTTC
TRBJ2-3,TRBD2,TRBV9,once,CASSVGLAGATDTQYF,TGTGCCAGCAGCGTAGGGCTAGCGGGGGCCACAGATACGCAGTATTTT
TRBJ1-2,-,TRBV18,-,CASSFASGQRGYTF,TGTGCCAGCTCCTTCGCCTCGGGACAAAGGGGCTACACCTTC
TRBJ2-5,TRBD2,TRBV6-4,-,CASNLLLAGEETQYF,TGTGCCAGCAACCTATTACTAGCGGGGGAAGAGACCCAGTACTTC
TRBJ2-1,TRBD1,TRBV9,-,CASSEGTGSEQFF,TGTGCCAGCAGCGAGGGGACAGGAAGTGAGCAGTTCTTC
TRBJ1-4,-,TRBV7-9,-,CASSSASGARGEKLFF,TGTGCCAGCAGCTCTGCTTCGGGTGCCAGGGGTGAAAAACTGTTTTTT
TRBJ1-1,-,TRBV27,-,CASRNLGGAEAFF,TGTGCCAGCAGGAATCTCGGGGGAGCTGAAGCTTTCTTT
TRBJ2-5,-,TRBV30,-,CAWSTGGNGKRETQYF,TGTGCCTGGAGTACGGGCGGGAACGGAAAAAGGGAGACCCAGTACTTC
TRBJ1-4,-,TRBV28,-,CASNEGGNEKLFF,TGTGCCAGCAACGAGGGTGGGAATGAAAAACTGTTTTTT
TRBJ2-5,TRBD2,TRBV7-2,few,CASSLRGGSGETQYF,TGTGCCAGCAGCTTGCGGGGGGGTTCGGGAGAGACCCAGTACTTC
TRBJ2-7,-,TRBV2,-,CASSPSREQYF,TGTGCCAGCAGCCCCTCGCGCGAGCAGTACTTC
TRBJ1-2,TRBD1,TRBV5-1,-,CASSQTGGNYGYTF,TGCGCCAGCAGCCAAACAGGGGGTAACTATGGCTACACCTTC
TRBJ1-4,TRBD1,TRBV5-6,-,CASSLGFTGEEEKLFF,TGTGCCAGCAGCTTGGGATTTACAGGGGAGGAGGAAAAACTGTTTTTT
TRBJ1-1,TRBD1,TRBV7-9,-,CASTPQGAGTEAFF,TGTGCCAGCACCCCACAGGGGGCTGGGACTGAAGCTTTCTTT
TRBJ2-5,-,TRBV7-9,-,CASSLLAETQYF,TGTGCCAGCAGCTTACTAGCAGAGACCCAGTACTTC
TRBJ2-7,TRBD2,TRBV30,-,CAWSLFGRGAVGEQYF,TGTGCCTGGAGTCTATTTGGGAGGGGCGCCGTAGGCGAGCAGTACTTC
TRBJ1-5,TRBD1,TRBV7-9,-,CSSSLAGTGGNQPQHF,TGTTCCAGCAGCTTAGCCGGGACAGGGGGCAATCAGCCCCAGCATTTT
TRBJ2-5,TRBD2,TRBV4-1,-,CASSQTQASGSVQETQYF,TGCGCCAGCAGCCAAACCCAGGCTAGCGGGAGTGTACAAGAGACCCAGTACTTC
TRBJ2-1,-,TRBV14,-,CASSQAGRGIVYNEQFF,TGTGCCAGCAGCCAGGCCGGGCGCGGGATCGTCTACAATGAGCAGTTCTTC
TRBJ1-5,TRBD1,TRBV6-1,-,CASSDWDSLNQPQHF,TGTGCCAGCAGTGACTGGGACAGCCTCAATCAGCCCCAGCATTTT
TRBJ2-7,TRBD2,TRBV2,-,CASSTLAAAYEQYF,TGTGCCAGCAGTACCCTAGCGGCCGCCTACGAGCAGTACTTC
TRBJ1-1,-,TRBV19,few,CASKLKMDTEAFF,TGTGCCAGTAAACTAAAGATGGACACTGAAGCTTTCTTT
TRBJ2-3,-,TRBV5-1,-,CASSLAEGLSTDTQYF,TGCGCCAGCAGCTTGGCCGAGGGACTGAGCACAGATACGCAGTATTTT
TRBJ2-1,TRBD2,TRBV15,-,CATSGIAGQINEQFF,TGTGCCACCAGCGGCATAGCGGGGCAGATCAATGAGCAGTTCTTC
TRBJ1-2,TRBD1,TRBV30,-,CAWSPRTGRNGYTF,TGTGCCTGGAGCCCCAGGACAGGCAGGAATGGCTACACCTTC
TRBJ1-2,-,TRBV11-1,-,CASSVAVDYGYTF,TGTGCCAGCAGCGTCGCGGTAGACTATGGCTACACCTTC
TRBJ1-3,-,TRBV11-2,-,CASSLLPGPLSGNTIYF,TGTGCCAGCAGCTTATTACCAGGGCCACTTTCTGGAAACACCATATATTTT
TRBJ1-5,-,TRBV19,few,CASNRVGQPQHF,TGTGCCAGTAACAGGGTCGGGCAGCCCCAGCATTTT
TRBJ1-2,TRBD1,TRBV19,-,CASSHGQDLLSYGYTF,TGTGCCAGTAGTCACGGACAGGATCTACTTTCCTATGGCTACACCTTC
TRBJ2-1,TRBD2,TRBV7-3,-,CASSLGGAGVRREQFF,TGTGCCAGCAGCTTGGGGGGAGCGGGGGTGAGACGAGAGCAGTTCTTC
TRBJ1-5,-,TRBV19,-,CASSIGSTPLQPQHF,TGTGCCAGTAGTATAGGAAGCACGCCCCTGCAGCCCCAGCATTTT
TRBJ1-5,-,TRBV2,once,CASSDHLPNQPQHF,TGTGCCAGCAGTGATCACTTACCCAATCAGCCCCAGCATTTT
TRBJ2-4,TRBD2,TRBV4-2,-,CASSQAGTSIIQYF,TGTGCCAGCAGCCAAGCTGGGACTAGCATCATTCAGTACTTC
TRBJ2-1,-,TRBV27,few,CASSFLTGSRGYNEQFF,TGTGCCAGCAGTTTTCTAACAGGGTCAAGGGGCTACAATGAGCAGTTCTTC